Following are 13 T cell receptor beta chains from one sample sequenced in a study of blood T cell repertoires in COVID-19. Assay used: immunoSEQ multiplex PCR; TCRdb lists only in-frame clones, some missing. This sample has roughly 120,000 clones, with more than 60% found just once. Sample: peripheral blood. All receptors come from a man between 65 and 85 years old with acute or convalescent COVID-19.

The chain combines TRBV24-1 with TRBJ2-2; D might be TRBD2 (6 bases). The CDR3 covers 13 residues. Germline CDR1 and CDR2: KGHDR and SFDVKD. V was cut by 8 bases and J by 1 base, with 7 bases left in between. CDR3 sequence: CATMGGNTGELFF. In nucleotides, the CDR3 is TGTGCCACCATGGGGGGGAACACCGGGGAGCTGTTTTTT.

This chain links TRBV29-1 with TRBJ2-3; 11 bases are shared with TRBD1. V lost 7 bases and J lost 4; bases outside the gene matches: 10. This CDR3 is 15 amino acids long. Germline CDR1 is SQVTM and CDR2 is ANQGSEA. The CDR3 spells CSADGQGARADTQYF. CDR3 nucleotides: TGCAGCGCCGACGGACAGGGGGCGCGCGCAGATACGCAGTATTTT.

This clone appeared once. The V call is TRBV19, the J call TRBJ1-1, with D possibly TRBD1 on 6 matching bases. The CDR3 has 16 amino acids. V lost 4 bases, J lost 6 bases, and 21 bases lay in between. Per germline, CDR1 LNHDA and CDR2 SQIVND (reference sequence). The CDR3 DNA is TGTGCCAGTAGTAGGAGTTCTAGGCAGGGGTTGTCTGAAGCTTTCTTT. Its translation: CASSRSSRQGLSEAFF. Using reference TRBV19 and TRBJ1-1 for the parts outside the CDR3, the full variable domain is DGGITQSPKYLFRKEGQNVTLSCEQNLNHDAMYWYRQDPGQGLRLIYYSQIVNDFQKGDIAEGYSVSREKKESFPLTVTSAQKNPTAFYLCASSRSSRQGLSEAFFGQGTRLTVV.

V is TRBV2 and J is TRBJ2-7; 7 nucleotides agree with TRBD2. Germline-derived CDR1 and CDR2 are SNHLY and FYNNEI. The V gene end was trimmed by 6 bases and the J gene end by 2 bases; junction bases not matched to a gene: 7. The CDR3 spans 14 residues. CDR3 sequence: CASRGTKDPYEQYF. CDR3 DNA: TGTGCCAGCAGGGGGACTAAAGATCCCTACGAGCAGTACTTC.

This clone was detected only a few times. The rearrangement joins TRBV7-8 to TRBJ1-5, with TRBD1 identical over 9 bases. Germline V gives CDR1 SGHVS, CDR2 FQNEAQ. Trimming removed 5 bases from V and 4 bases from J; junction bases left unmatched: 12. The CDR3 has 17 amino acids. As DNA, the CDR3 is TGTGCCAGCAGCCCGCTGACAGGGGGGGAAACAAATCAGCCCCAGCATTTT. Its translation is CASSPLTGGETNQPQHF.

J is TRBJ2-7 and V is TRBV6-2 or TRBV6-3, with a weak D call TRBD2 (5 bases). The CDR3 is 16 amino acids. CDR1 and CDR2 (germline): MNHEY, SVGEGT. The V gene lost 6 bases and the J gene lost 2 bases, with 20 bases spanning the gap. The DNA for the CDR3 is TGTGCCAGCAGCCCCCCGGTTGGGAGCGAGGCCTACGAGCAGTACTTC. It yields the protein CASSPPVGSEAYEQYF.

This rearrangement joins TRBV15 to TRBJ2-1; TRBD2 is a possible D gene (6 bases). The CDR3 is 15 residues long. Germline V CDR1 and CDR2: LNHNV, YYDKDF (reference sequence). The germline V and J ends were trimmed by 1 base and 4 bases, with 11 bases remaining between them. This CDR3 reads CATSRGNGGYNEQFF. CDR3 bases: TGTGCCACCAGCAGAGGCAATGGAGGGTACAATGAGCAGTTCTTC.

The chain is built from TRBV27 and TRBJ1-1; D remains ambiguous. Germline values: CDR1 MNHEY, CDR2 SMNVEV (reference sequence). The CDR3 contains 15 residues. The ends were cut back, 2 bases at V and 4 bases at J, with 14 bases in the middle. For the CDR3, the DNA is TGTGCCAGCAGTTTAAGGAGGGTGAGGAGCACTGAAGCTTTCTTT. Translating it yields CASSLRRVRSTEAFF.

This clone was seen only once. CDR3 nucleotide sequence: TGCGCCAGCAGCCAAGATTCAGGGCGAAGCTCTGGAAACACCATATATTTT. Translated: CASSQDSGRSSGNTIYF. This chain joins TRBV4-3 and TRBJ1-3, with TRBD1 as a possible D gene (5 bases). Trimming shortened V by 0 bases and J by 0 bases, and 12 bases separated the two germline ends. Germline V CDR1 and CDR2: LGHNA, YSLEER. CDR3 length: 17 amino acids.

The CDR3, as DNA: TGTGCCAGCAGTTACTCGATAGCTTCGGGCTACACCTTC. Translating it yields CASSYSIASGYTF. V is TRBV6-6 and J is TRBJ1-2; D gene unclear. The CDR3 is 13 residues long. Germline V gene data show CDR1 as MNHNY and CDR2 as SVGAGI (reference sequence). V gave up 0 bases and J gave up 8 bases, with 10 bases separating them.

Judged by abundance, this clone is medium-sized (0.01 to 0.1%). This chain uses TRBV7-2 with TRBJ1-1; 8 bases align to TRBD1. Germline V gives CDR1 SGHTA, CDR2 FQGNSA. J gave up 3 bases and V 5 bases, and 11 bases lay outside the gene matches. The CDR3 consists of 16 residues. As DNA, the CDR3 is TGTGCCAGCAGCCTCCGGACAGGGATGGGGGACACTGAAGCTTTCTTT. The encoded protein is CASSLRTGMGDTEAFF.

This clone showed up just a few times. CDR3 in amino acids: CASSPQGVGETQYF. In nucleotides, the CDR3 is TGTGCCAGCAGCCCCCAGGGTGTCGGAGAGACCCAGTACTTC. The genes are TRBV7-2 and TRBJ2-5; TRBD1 is a possible D gene (5 bases). From germline, CDR1 is SGHTA and CDR2 FQGNSA. V shed 5 bases and J shed 4 bases, with 14 bases lying between them. This CDR3 region has 14 residues. Full variable domain (missing parts from reference TRBV7-2 and TRBJ2-5): GAGVSQSPSNKVTEKGKDVELRCDPISGHTALYWYRQSLGQGLEFLIYFQGNSAPDKSGLPSDRFSAERTGGSVSTLTIQRTQQEDSAVYLCASSPQGVGETQYFGPGTRLLVL.

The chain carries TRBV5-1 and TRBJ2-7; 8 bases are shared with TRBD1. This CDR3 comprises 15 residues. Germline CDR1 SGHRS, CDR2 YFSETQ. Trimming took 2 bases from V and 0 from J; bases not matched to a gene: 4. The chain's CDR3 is CASSFGQGVSYEQYF. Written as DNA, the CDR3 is TGCGCCAGCAGCTTCGGACAGGGAGTCTCCTACGAGCAGTACTTC.